The 9 T cell receptor beta chains listed next were all sequenced from one sample in a study of shared clonotypes between healthy human individuals. Naive CD8 cells comprised CD45RO-negative, CCR7-positively selected cells, excluding terminally differentiated effector memory CD45RA+ cells. The protocol was immunoSEQ multiplex PCR, while the TCRdb copy is restricted to in-frame clones and leaves out a portion. This sample carries around 2.1 million clones, about 93% of them seen once, and the ten largest clones take around 1.7%. Sample: naive CD8+ T cells from PBMCs. The receptors come from a young man in good health. Some clones in this sample may be carry-over from other donors' samples.

As concerns this clone: An end of the junction does not agree with germline; a read error may underlie this. The chain joins TRBV11-2 to TRBJ2-5; TRBD1 agrees at 12 bases. Germline-derived CDR1 and CDR2 are SGHAT and FQNNGV. The CDR3 sequence is 12 residues long. The CDR3 nucleotides are TGTGCCAGCAGCTCGTGGGACAGGGGGCTCGACTTC. It codes for CASSSWDRGLDF.

This clone was found once. The identical CDR3 is also encoded by other nucleotide sequences in the sample. The chain carries TRBV19 and TRBJ2-7; 9 nucleotides agree with TRBD1. Germline loops: CDR1 LNHDA, CDR2 SQIVND (reference sequence). V trimming: 3 bases; J trimming: 4 bases; junction bases outside the gene matches: 4. This CDR3 comprises 14 residues. The CDR3 DNA is TGTGCCAGTAGTATCGGGACAGGGACATACGAGCAGTACTTC. This encodes CASSIGTGTYEQYF.

The chain links TRBV28 to TRBJ2-7; possibly TRBD1 for D (6 bases). Trimming took 7 bases from V and 9 from J, leaving 19 bases between them. The CDR3 spans 13 residues. From germline, CDR1 is MDHEN and CDR2 SYDVKM. CDR3 sequence: CASNGAGDLGQYF. The CDR3 DNA sequence: TGTGCCAGCAATGGGGCAGGGGATTTGGGGCAGTACTTC.

The rearrangement uses TRBV4-3 and TRBJ2-7, with 9 bases aligning to TRBD2. V shed 0 bases and J 3 bases; nucleotides not matched to a gene: 6. The V gene's germline CDR1 is LGHNA and CDR2 YSLEER. The CDR3 contains 16 residues. Here the CDR3 reads CASSQDSPSGVYEQYF. The CDR3 DNA reads TGCGCCAGCAGCCAAGATTCCCCTAGCGGGGTCTACGAGCAGTACTTC.

The rearrangement links TRBV29-1 to TRBJ2-5; TRBD1 or TRBD2 may be the D gene (5 bases each). Germline loops: CDR1 SQVTM, CDR2 ANQGSEA. Trimming cost V 3 bases and J 13 bases, with 15 bases left between them. The CDR3 spans 11 residues. The CDR3 region has the DNA TGCAGCGTTGAGTGGGACGGTGCGGGGTACTTC. It specifies CSVEWDGAGYF.

The chain carries TRBV4-1 and TRBJ2-2; no clear D gene. Germline V gives CDR1 MGHRA, CDR2 YSYEKL. The CDR3 runs to 14 residues. V lost 0 bases and J lost 7, with 9 bases in between. CDR3 in DNA: TGCGCCAGCAGCCAAGATAGGCAGGTCGGGGAGCTGTTTTTT. Translating gives CASSQDRQVGELFF.

This clone was seen a handful of times. The chain recombines TRBV18 with TRBJ2-1, with D perhaps assigned TRBD1 or TRBD2 (5 bases each). Germline-derived CDR1 and CDR2 are KGHSH and LQKENI. Trimming took 2 bases from V and 2 from J, leaving 10 bases between them. The CDR3 sequence is 15 residues long. Here the CDR3 reads CASSPKRGAYNEQFF. CDR3 coding DNA: TGTGCCAGCTCACCAAAGAGGGGCGCCTACAATGAGCAGTTCTTC.

The chain links TRBV7-9 to TRBJ1-5, with D unresolved. The V gene lost 6 bases and the J gene lost 2 bases, with 8 bases spanning the gap. The CDR3 sequence is 13 residues long. Germline V gives CDR1 SEHNR, CDR2 FQNEAQ (reference sequence). In nucleotides, the CDR3 is TGTGCCAGCAGTAAAGAGGGCAATCAGCCCCAGCATTTT. Translation gives CASSKEGNQPQHF.

The chain carries TRBV11-2 and TRBJ1-1, with a tentative D call TRBD1 (6 bases). The CDR3 totals 14 residues. The germline CDR1 and CDR2 sequences are SGHAT and FQNNGV. V gave up 2 bases and J gave up 7 bases, with 14 bases separating them. The CDR3 DNA is TGTGCCAGCAGCTTATCGGGGGGGCGAATTGAAGCTTTCTTT. It is translated as CASSLSGGRIEAFF.